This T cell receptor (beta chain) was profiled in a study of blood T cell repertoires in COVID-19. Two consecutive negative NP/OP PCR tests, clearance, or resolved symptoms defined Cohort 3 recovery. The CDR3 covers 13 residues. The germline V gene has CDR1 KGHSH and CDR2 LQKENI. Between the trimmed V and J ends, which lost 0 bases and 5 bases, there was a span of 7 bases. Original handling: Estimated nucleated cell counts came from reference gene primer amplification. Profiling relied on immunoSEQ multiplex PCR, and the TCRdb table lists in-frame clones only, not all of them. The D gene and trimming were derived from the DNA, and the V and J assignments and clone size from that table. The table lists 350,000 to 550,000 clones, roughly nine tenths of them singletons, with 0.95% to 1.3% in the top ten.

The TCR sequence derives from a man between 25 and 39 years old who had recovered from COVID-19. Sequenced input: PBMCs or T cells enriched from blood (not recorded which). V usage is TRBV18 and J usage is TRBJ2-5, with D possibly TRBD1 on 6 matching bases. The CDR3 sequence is CASSPPRGETQYF. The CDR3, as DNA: TGTGCCAGCTCACCACCGAGGGGGGAGACCCAGTACTTC.